The 16 T cell receptor beta chains below come from one sample, sequenced in a study of T cell responses to AZD1222 COVID-19 vaccine. Clones were read by immunoSEQ multiplex PCR, and TCRdb kept only the in-frame ones, dropping some. Of around 140,000 clones listed, approximately 85% were seen once; the top ten hold around 8.6%. Sequenced material: peripheral blood, taken on day 0 of AZD1222 vaccination. The source of these receptors is an adult in good health.

The rearrangement links TRBV28 to TRBJ1-5, with a tentative D call TRBD1 (5 bases). Per the germline V gene, CDR1 is MDHEN and CDR2 is SYDVKM. This CDR3 region has 14 residues. V lost 3 bases, J lost 5 bases, and 11 bases lay in between. CDR3 nucleotides: TGTGCCAGCAGTTTCAGGGATGGGTATCAGCCCCAGCATTTT. It codes for CASSFRDGYQPQHF.

The chain links TRBV10-3 to TRBJ2-7, with D unclear. The V and J ends lost 10 bases and 3 bases respectively, with 7 bases between them. Germline V gene lookup returns CDR1 ENHRY and CDR2 SYGVKD. The CDR3 has 10 residues. CDR3 in DNA: TGTGCCACAGCTGACTACGAGCAGTACTTC. Amino acid sequence: CATADYEQYF.

The chain has TRBV30 and TRBJ1-5; maybe TRBD1 (6 bases). Per the germline V gene, CDR1 is GTSNPN and CDR2 is SVGIG (reference sequence). The CDR3 sequence is 15 residues long. Trimming took off 1 base at V and 4 bases at J, with 14 bases between the two ends. CDR3 protein: CAWSAGTRGNQPQHF. The CDR3 nucleotides read TGTGCCTGGAGTGCCGGGACTAGGGGGAATCAGCCCCAGCATTTT.

The chain has TRBV7-4 and TRBJ2-5, with D uncertain. V was trimmed by 8 bases and J by 3 bases, leaving 13 bases between them. CDR3 length: 13 amino acids. Germline assignment: CDR1 SGHVT and CDR2 SQSDAQ. DNA of the CDR3: TGTGCCAGCCGCCCTCGGCGGAAAGAGACCCAGTACTTC. It codes for CASRPRRKETQYF.

This clone was seen just once. This chain connects TRBV11-2 to TRBJ1-1; 8 bases line up with TRBD1. Germline CDR1 SGHAT, CDR2 FQNNGV. CDR3 length equals 14 residues. The V segment lost 5 bases and the J segment 4 bases; nucleotides outside the gene matches: 6. The CDR3 sequence is CASSIRGPGTEAFF. The CDR3 DNA is TGTGCCAGCAGCATCAGGGGGCCGGGCACTGAAGCTTTCTTT. Full variable domain (remainder filled in from reference TRBV11-2 and TRBJ1-1): EAGVAQSPRYKIIEKRQSVAFWCNPISGHATLYWYQQILGQGPKLLIQFQNNGVVDDSQLPKDRFSAERLKGVDSTLKIQPAKLEDSAVYLCASSIRGPGTEAFFGQGTRLTVV.

The gene calls are TRBV6-5 and TRBJ1-5, with unresolved D. In germline, CDR1 is MNHEY, CDR2 SVGAGI. The CDR3 is 15 residues long. V dropped 6 bases and J dropped 7 bases, with 19 bases sitting between them. The CDR3 is CASRALGDIWQPQHF. As DNA, the CDR3 is TGTGCCAGCAGAGCCCTAGGCGACATTTGGCAGCCCCAGCATTTT.

The rearrangement joins TRBV5-4 to TRBJ2-5; the D is unclear. The germline CDR1 and CDR2 sequences are SGHNT and YYREEE (reference sequence). The CDR3 spans 14 residues. Trimming cost V 1 base and J 5 bases, with 12 bases left between them. The DNA of the CDR3 is TGTGCCAGCAGCTTGTTAAATAGTAAGGAGACCCAGTACTTC. This encodes CASSLLNSKETQYF.

The CDR3 loop reads CASSLQGNQPQHF. The CDR3 DNA is TGTGCCAGCAGCTTACAGGGGAATCAGCCCCAGCATTTT. V gene TRBV5-6 combines with J gene TRBJ1-5; 7 bases align to TRBD1. With V trimmed by 2 bases and J by 4 bases, 0 bases remained unmatched. Germline CDR1 is SGHDT and CDR2 is YYEEEE. The CDR3 is made up of 13 amino acids.

This clone was seen once. The gene calls are TRBV7-6 and TRBJ2-5; unclear D gene. Germline V gives CDR1 SGHVS, CDR2 FNYEAQ. The length of the CDR3 is 14 residues. Trimming removed 1 base at V and 2 bases at J, with 8 bases between. Written as DNA, the CDR3 is TGTGCCAGCAGCTTAGGGTTTAATCAAGAGACCCAGTACTTC. Translation gives CASSLGFNQETQYF. Looking up the rest from reference TRBV7-6 and TRBJ2-5 gives the full variable domain: GAGVSQSPRYKVTKRGQDVALRCDPISGHVSLYWYRQALGQGPEFLTYFNYEAQQDKSGLPNDRFSAERPEGSISTLTIQRTEQRDSAMYRCASSLGFNQETQYFGPGTRLLVL.

This clone was counted a few times. The chain recombines TRBV7-2 with TRBJ2-1, with 12 positions matching TRBD2. This CDR3 is built from 15 residues. Germline V gene sequence: CDR1 SGHTA, CDR2 FQGNSA. Losses at the gene ends were 3 bases for V and 7 bases for J; bases not matched to a gene: 4. CDR3 in amino acids: CASSLTSGSVNEQFF. The CDR3 region has the DNA TGTGCCAGCAGCTTGACTAGCGGGAGTGTAAATGAGCAGTTCTTC.

The sample holds a few counts of this clone. V gene TRBV24-1 combines with J gene TRBJ2-1; D perhaps matches TRBD2 (7 bases). V was clipped by 5 bases and J by 9 bases, with 16 bases between them. Germline values: CDR1 KGHDR, CDR2 SFDVKD. The CDR3 extends over 14 amino acids. The CDR3: CATSGGAGAIEQFF. The CDR3 region has the DNA TGTGCCACCAGTGGGGGGGCGGGAGCGATTGAGCAGTTCTTC.

This chain connects TRBV9 to TRBJ2-1, with a possible D match to TRBD2 (7 bases). The CDR3 is 16 residues long. Trimming removed 5 bases from V and 0 bases from J, with 15 bases in between. The germline CDR1 and CDR2 sequences are SGDLS and YYNGEE. The CDR3: CASSPGGHVSYNEQFF. CDR3 bases: TGTGCCAGCAGTCCGGGGGGCCATGTCTCCTACAATGAGCAGTTCTTC. The full variable domain, its missing parts supplied by reference TRBV9 and TRBJ2-1, is DSGVTQTPKHLITATGQRVTLRCSPRSGDLSVYWYQQSLDQGLQFLIQYYNGEERAKGNILERFSAQQFPDLHSELNLSSLELGDSALYFCASSPGGHVSYNEQFFGPGTRLTVL.

The CDR3 nucleotides are TGTGCCATCAGGGAGACAGGGGGTACAGATACGCAGTATTTT. Translation: CAIRETGGTDTQYF. This chain joins TRBV10-3 and TRBJ2-3, with 9 bases lining up with TRBD1. Trimming at V came to 6 bases and at J to 3 bases, leaving 4 bases not matched to a gene. Germline values: CDR1 ENHRY, CDR2 SYGVKD. The length of the CDR3 is 14 residues.

The table lists this clone with a count of one. J is TRBJ1-4 and V is TRBV19; D not resolved. Germline V gene lookup returns CDR1 LNHDA and CDR2 SQIVND (reference sequence). V shed 4 bases and J shed 0 bases, with 9 bases lying between them. The CDR3 covers 15 residues. For the CDR3, the DNA is TGTGCCAGTAGTAAGTCTTTTGCAACTAATGAAAAACTGTTTTTT. As protein: CASSKSFATNEKLFF.

This sequence joins TRBV19 and TRBJ2-1, with 8 bases identical to TRBD2. V lost 3 bases, J lost 7 bases, and 23 bases stayed unmatched. This CDR3 comprises 20 residues. The V gene's germline CDR1 is LNHDA and CDR2 SQIVND (reference sequence). CDR3 in amino acids: CASSIRATREGRRGTNEQFF. Written as DNA, the CDR3 is TGTGCCAGTAGTATCCGTGCAACCCGGGAGGGCCGCAGAGGAACGAATGAGCAGTTCTTC. Filled out from reference TRBV19 and TRBJ2-1, the complete variable domain reads DGGITQSPKYLFRKEGQNVTLSCEQNLNHDAMYWYRQDPGQGLRLIYYSQIVNDFQKGDIAEGYSVSREKKESFPLTVTSAQKNPTAFYLCASSIRATREGRRGTNEQFFGPGTRLTVL.

V usage is TRBV27 and J usage is TRBJ2-3; 14 nucleotides agree with TRBD2. V lost 9 bases to trimming and J lost 1 base; unmatched junction nucleotides: 3. The CDR3 runs 15 residues. Germline V gives CDR1 MNHEY, CDR2 SMNVEV (reference sequence). DNA of the CDR3: TGTGCCAGTAGACTAGCGGGAGGGGGCACAGATACGCAGTATTTT. Encoded protein: CASRLAGGGTDTQYF.